Following are 14 T cell receptor beta chains from one sample sequenced in a study of T cell responses to AZD1222 COVID-19 vaccine listed by TCRdb under 2021. In light of the paper, this sample's time point label describes: about 28 days (+/-7) after the second vaccine dose. The library was generated by the immunoSEQ multiplex PCR assay. In its TCRdb copy, this immuneACCESS table keeps in-frame sequences only and misses some clones. Where compared with another copy, unresolved V genes explain less than half of these, and the others have no known cause. The table for this sample lists tens of thousands of clones; 80% to 90% of them were counted only once. 5% to 6.5% of the sample is held by the ten biggest clonotypes. The sequencing here drew on peripheral blood, taken 28 days after the second AZD1222 dose. The receptors were gathered from an adult who received the AZD1222 COVID-19 vaccine.

In this sample, this clone turned up once. This sequence joins TRBV6-5 and TRBJ1-5; D is uncertain. The V end was cut by 7 bases, the J end by 6 bases, with 19 bases between. CDR1 is MNHEY and CDR2 is SVGAGI in the germline V gene. The CDR3 is 15 residues long. The CDR3 DNA is TGTGCCAGCATCCTACCCGGCAGGACGTGTCAGCCCCAGCATTTT. The encoded protein is CASILPGRTCQPQHF.

CDR3 in amino acids: CAWSAYIGNEQFF. DNA of the CDR3: TGTGCCTGGAGTGCCTATATAGGCAATGAGCAGTTCTTC. The V and J genes are TRBV30 and TRBJ2-1; D unresolved. Looked up from germline, CDR1 is GTSNPN and CDR2 is SVGIG (reference sequence). This CDR3 contains 13 residues. The germline V and J ends were trimmed by 1 base and 6 bases, with 10 bases remaining between them.

The chain carries TRBV12-3 or TRBV12-4 and TRBJ1-5; no firm D call. This CDR3 spans 12 amino acids. V lost 3 bases and J lost 0, with 0 bases in between. The DNA of the CDR3 is TGTGCCAGCAGTTTTAGCAATCAGCCCCAGCATTTT. As protein: CASSFSNQPQHF.

This chain connects TRBV10-2 to TRBJ1-1; no clear D gene. V was trimmed by 7 bases and J by 2 bases, leaving 14 bases between them. This CDR3 region has 14 residues. Germline V gene sequence: CDR1 WSHSY, CDR2 SAAADI. CDR3 residues: CASKKRGPNTEAFF. Here the CDR3 DNA reads TGCGCCAGCAAGAAAAGAGGACCTAACACTGAAGCTTTCTTT.

This rearrangement joins TRBV11-2 to TRBJ2-1, with TRBD1 as a possible D gene (5 bases). CDR3 size: 17 residues. Trimming stripped 1 base from V and 4 bases from J, with 17 bases between. Germline V lookup: CDR1 SGHAT, CDR2 FQNNGV. CDR3: CASSLGIQGKVYNEQFF. As DNA, the CDR3 is TGTGCCAGCAGCTTAGGGATTCAGGGAAAGGTGTACAATGAGCAGTTCTTC.

The rearrangement joins TRBV5-4 to TRBJ2-5, with 11 bases matching TRBD2. This CDR3 spans 14 amino acids. V shed 1 base, J shed 4 bases, and the junction held 0 bases outside the gene matches. From germline, CDR1 is SGHNT and CDR2 YYREEE (reference sequence). The CDR3 nucleotides are TGTGCCAGCAGCTTGACTAGCGGGGGAGAGACCCAGTACTTC. Amino acid sequence: CASSLTSGGETQYF.

This clone was observed a single time. CDR3 in DNA: TGTGCCTGGAAACGAGACTATAACTATGGCTACACCTTC. It is translated as CAWKRDYNYGYTF. The rearrangement joins TRBV30 to TRBJ1-2; D is uncertain. Per germline, CDR1 GTSNPN and CDR2 SVGIG (reference sequence). Trimming pared 4 bases from V and 1 base from J, leaving 10 bases between. The CDR3 is 13 residues long.

The V gene is TRBV9, the J gene TRBJ1-4; no clear D. Germline V gives CDR1 SGDLS, CDR2 YYNGEE. The CDR3 loop spans 15 amino acids. Trimming left V 0 bases short and J 7 bases short, with 13 bases between. CDR3 sequence (DNA): TGTGCCAGCAGCGTAGGAGCTCGGGTTGCTGAAAAACTGTTTTTT. It specifies CASSVGARVAEKLFF.

The chain carries TRBV28 and TRBJ1-5; D remains ambiguous. CDR1 is MDHEN and CDR2 is SYDVKM in the germline V gene. With 9 bases removed from V and 0 bases from J, the gap between germline ends came to 12 bases. This CDR3 comprises 14 residues. The CDR3 loop is CASTETYSNQPQHF. CDR3 bases: TGTGCCAGTACAGAGACATATAGCAATCAGCCCCAGCATTTT.

The chain is built from TRBV18 and TRBJ2-1; 12 bases are a match to TRBD1. This CDR3 has 19 amino acids. V lost 6 bases, J lost 6 bases, and 18 bases stayed unmatched. Germline V CDR1 and CDR2: KGHSH, LQKENI. The CDR3 DNA follows: TGTGCCAGCTCTGGAGAGCCGGGACAGGGGGCGCGTATTGGCAATGAGCAGTTCTTC. This codes for CASSGEPGQGARIGNEQFF. Filled out from reference TRBV18 and TRBJ2-1, the complete variable domain reads NAGVMQNPRHLVRRRGQEARLRCSPMKGHSHVYWYRQLPEEGLKFMVYLQKENIIDESGMPKERFSAEFPKEGPSILRIQQVVRGDSAAYFCASSGEPGQGARIGNEQFFGPGTRLTVL.

V and J are TRBV7-8 and TRBJ1-1; TRBD1 agrees at 9 bases. After removal of 4 bases from V and 4 bases from J, the junction contained 4 bases not matched to a gene. Germline V gene sequence: CDR1 SGHVS, CDR2 FQNEAQ. The CDR3 extends over 14 amino acids. The CDR3 coding sequence is TGTGCCAGCAGCTGGGGGACAGGGCTCACTGAAGCTTTCTTT. This codes for CASSWGTGLTEAFF.

The V gene is TRBV3-1 (or the pseudogene TRBV3-2), the J gene TRBJ1-2, with D perhaps matching TRBD1 (6 bases). Per germline, CDR1 LGHDT and CDR2 YNNKEL (reference sequence). The CDR3 sequence is 18 residues long. Trimming removed 6 bases at V and 7 bases at J, with 30 bases between. The CDR3: CASSQLRGGPSTYSGYTF. Written as DNA, the CDR3 is TGTGCCAGCAGTCAACTGAGGGGGGGGCCCTCCACCTATTCTGGCTACACCTTC.

The chain combines TRBV6-2 or TRBV6-3 with TRBJ2-3; 7 positions agree with TRBD1. Germline V gene sequence: CDR1 MNHEY, CDR2 SVGEGT. This CDR3 has 14 amino acids. V gave up 5 bases and J gave up 6 bases; unmatched junction bases: 8. The CDR3 coding sequence is TGTGCCAGCAGTCGCCAGGGGGTTCGGGATACGCAGTATTTT. Protein: CASSRQGVRDTQYF.

The chain links TRBV11-2 to TRBJ2-1, with D unresolved. Trimming took 4 bases from V and 9 from J, leaving 7 bases between them. This CDR3 is 11 amino acids long. Germline CDR1 reads SGHAT; CDR2 reads FQNNGV. The DNA for the CDR3 is TGTGCCAGCAGCTACCGCGGTGAGCAGTTCTTC. Translation: CASSYRGEQFF. Combining the CDR3 with reference TRBV11-2 and TRBJ2-1 gives the whole variable domain EAGVAQSPRYKIIEKRQSVAFWCNPISGHATLYWYQQILGQGPKLLIQFQNNGVVDDSQLPKDRFSAERLKGVDSTLKIQPAKLEDSAVYLCASSYRGEQFFGPGTRLTVL.